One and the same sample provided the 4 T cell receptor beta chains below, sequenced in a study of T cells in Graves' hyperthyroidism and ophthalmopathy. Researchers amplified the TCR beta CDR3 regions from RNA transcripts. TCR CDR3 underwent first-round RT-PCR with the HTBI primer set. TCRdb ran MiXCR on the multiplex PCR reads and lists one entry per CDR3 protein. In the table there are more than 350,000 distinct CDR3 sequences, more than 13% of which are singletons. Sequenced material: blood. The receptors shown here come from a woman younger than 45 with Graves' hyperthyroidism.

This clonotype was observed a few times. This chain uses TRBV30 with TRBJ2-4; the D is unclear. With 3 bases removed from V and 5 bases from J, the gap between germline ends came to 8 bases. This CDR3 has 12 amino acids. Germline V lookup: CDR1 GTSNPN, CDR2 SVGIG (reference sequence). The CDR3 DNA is TGTGCCTGGAGCCATTCGGAAAACATTCAGTACTTC. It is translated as CAWSHSENIQYF.

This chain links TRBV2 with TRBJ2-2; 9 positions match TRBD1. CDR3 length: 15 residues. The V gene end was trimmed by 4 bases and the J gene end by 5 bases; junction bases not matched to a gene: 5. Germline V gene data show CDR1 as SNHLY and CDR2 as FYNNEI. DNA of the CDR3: TGTGCCAGCAGTGTGGGGACAGGGCGGACCGGGGAGCTGTTTTTT. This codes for CASSVGTGRTGELFF.

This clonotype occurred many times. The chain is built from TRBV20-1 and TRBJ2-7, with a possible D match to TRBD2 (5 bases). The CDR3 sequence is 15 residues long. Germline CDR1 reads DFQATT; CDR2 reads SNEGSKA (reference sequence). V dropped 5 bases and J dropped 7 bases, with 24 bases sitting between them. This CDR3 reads CSAFLTRTLLGEQYF. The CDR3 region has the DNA TGCAGTGCTTTCCTCACTAGAACCCTCCTCGGGGAGCAGTACTTC.

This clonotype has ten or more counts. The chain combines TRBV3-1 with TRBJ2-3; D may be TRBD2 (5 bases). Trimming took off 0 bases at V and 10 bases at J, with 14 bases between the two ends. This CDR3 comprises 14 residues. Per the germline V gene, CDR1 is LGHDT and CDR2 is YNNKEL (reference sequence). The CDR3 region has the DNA TGTGCCAGCAGCCAAGATAGCGCGGAGAAGGCGCAGTATTTT. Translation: CASSQDSAEKAQYF.